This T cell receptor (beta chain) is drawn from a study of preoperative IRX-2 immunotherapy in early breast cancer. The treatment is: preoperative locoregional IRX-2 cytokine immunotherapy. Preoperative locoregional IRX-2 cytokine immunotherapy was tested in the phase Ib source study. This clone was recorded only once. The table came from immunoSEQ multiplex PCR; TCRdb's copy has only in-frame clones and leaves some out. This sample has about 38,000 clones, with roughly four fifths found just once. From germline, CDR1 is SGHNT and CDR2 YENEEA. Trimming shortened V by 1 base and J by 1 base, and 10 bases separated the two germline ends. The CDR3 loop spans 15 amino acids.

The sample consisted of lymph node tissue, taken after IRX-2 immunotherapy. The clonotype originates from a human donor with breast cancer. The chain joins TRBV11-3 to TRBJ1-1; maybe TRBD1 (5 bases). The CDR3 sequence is CASSLVYRGNTEAFF. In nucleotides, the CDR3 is TGTGCCAGCAGCTTAGTCTATAGGGGGAACACTGAAGCTTTCTTT.